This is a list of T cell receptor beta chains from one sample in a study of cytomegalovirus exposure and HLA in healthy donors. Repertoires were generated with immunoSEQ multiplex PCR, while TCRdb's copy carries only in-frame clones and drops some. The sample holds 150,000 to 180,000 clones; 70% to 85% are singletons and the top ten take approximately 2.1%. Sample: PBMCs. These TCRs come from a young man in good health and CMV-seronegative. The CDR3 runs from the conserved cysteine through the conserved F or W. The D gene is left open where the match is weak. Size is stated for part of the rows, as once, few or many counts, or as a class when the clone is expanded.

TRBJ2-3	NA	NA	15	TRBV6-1	CASSEALGRDDTQYF	TGTGCCAGCAGTGAAGCGCTTGGGCGGGACGATACGCAGTATTTT
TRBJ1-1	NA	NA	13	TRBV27	CASSLGRNTEAFF	TGTGCCAGCAGCCTCGGGAGGAACACTGAAGCTTTCTTT
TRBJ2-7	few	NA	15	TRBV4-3	CASSLSGGETYEQYF	TGCGCCAGCAGCCTCTCTGGCGGGGAGACCTACGAGCAGTACTTC
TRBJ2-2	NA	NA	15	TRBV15	CATSRAFRDTGELFF	TGTGCCACCAGCAGAGCCTTCCGGGACACCGGGGAGCTGTTTTTT
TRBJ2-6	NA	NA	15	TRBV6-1	CASSEEGLGANVLTF	TGTGCCAGCAGTGAGGAGGGTTTGGGGGCCAACGTCCTGACTTTC
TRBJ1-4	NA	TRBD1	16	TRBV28	CASRGQGEAVNEKLFF	TGTGCCAGCAGGGGACAGGGGGAAGCGGTTAATGAAAAACTGTTTTTT
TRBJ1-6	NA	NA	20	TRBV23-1	CASSQSGLHLKSSYNSPLHF	TGCGCCAGCAGTCAATCTGGGCTCCACTTAAAGAGCTCCTATAATTCACCCCTCCACTTT
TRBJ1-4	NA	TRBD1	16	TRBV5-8	CASSRSDRGENEKLFF	TGTGCCAGCAGCCGGTCCGACAGGGGGGAGAATGAAAAACTGTTTTTT
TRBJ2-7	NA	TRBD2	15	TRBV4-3	CASSQGTSGTYEQCF	TGCGCCAGCAGCCAAGGGACTAGCGGGACCTACGAGCAGTGCTTC
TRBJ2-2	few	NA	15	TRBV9	CASSVSRYNTGELFF	TGTGCCAGCAGCGTCTCCAGGTACAACACCGGGGAGCTGTTTTTT
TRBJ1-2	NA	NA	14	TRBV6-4	CASSRDTSNYGYTF	TGTGCCAGCAGCCGGGACACCTCTAACTATGGCTACACCTTC
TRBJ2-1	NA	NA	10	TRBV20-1	CSALGGEQFF	TGCAGTGCCCTAGGCGGGGAGCAGTTCTTC
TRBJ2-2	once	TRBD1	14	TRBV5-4	CASSLQGDSGELFF	TGTGCCAGCAGCTTACAGGGGGACTCCGGGGAGCTGTTTTTT
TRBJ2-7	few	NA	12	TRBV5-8	CASSLVGSEQYF	TGTGCCAGCAGCTTGGTGGGGAGCGAGCAGTACTTC
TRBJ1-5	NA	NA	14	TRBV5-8	CASSYREINQPQHF	TGTGCCAGCAGCTACCGGGAGATTAATCAGCCCCAGCATTTT
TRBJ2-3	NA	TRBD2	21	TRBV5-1	CASSLDGTSGGVPPSTDTQYF	TGCGCCAGCAGCTTGGACGGGACTAGCGGGGGGGTACCCCCTAGCACAGATACGCAGTATTTT
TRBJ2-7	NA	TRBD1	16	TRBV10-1	CASSIQPGQGFYEQYF	TGCGCCAGCAGCATCCAACCGGGACAGGGGTTCTACGAGCAGTACTTC
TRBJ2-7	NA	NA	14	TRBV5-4	CASSFYGLAREQYF	TGTGCCAGCAGCTTCTACGGACTCGCTCGGGAGCAGTACTTC
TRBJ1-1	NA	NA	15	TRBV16	CASSQGRGTITEAFF	TGTGCCAGCAGCCAAGGAAGGGGGACGATCACTGAAGCTTTCTTT
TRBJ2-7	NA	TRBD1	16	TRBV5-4	CASRPGQSASSYEQYF	TGTGCCAGCAGACCGGGACAGTCGGCTAGCTCCTACGAGCAGTACTTC
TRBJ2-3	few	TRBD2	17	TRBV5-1	CASSLATSGGTTDTQYF	TGCGCCAGCAGCTTGGCGACTAGCGGGGGCACCACAGATACGCAGTATTTT
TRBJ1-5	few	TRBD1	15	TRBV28	CASSTGTGGNQPQHF	TGTGCCAGCAGCACCGGGACAGGGGGGAATCAGCCCCAGCATTTT
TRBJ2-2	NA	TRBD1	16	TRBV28	CASSPTGVVNTGELFF	TGTGCCAGCAGTCCCACAGGGGTTGTGAACACCGGGGAGCTGTTTTTT
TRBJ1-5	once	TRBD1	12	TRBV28	CANGQGNQPQHF	TGTGCCAACGGACAGGGGAATCAGCCCCAGCATTTT
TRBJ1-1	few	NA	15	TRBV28	CASSLAGKGWAEAFF	TGTGCCAGCAGTTTAGCGGGGAAGGGGTGGGCTGAAGCTTTCTTT
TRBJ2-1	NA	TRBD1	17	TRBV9	CASSADKGQGTYNEQFF	TGTGCCAGCAGCGCCGATAAGGGACAGGGTACCTACAATGAGCAGTTCTTC
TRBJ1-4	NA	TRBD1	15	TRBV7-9	CASSLEGQGNEKLFF	TGTGCCAGCAGCTTAGAGGGACAGGGGAATGAAAAACTGTTTTTT
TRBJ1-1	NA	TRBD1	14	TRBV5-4	CASSWGQGGGEAFF	TGTGCCAGCAGCTGGGGACAGGGCGGCGGTGAAGCTTTCTTT
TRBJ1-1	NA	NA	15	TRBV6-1	CASSQNREGGTEAFF	TGTGCCAGCAGTCAGAACAGGGAAGGGGGCACTGAAGCTTTCTTT
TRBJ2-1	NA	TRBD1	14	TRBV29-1	CSAGTASSYNEQFF	TGCAGCGCAGGGACAGCGAGCTCCTACAATGAGCAGTTCTTC
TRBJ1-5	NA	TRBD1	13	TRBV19	CASSMDRVQPQNF	TGTGCCAGTAGTATGGACAGGGTCCAGCCCCAGAATTTT
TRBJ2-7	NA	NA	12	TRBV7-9	CASSLPGQGEYF	TGTGCCAGCAGCTTGCCCGGCCAGGGTGAGTACTTC
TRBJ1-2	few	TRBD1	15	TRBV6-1	CASRGTGTANYGYTF	TGTGCCAGCAGAGGGACAGGAACGGCTAACTATGGCTACACCTTC
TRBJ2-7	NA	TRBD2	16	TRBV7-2	CASSLLFAGGPYEQYF	TGTGCCAGCAGCTTGTTGTTCGCGGGGGGGCCCTACGAGCAGTACTTC
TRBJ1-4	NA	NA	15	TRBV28	CASSLGGATNEKLFF	TGTGCCAGCAGTTTAGGAGGGGCAACTAATGAAAAACTGTTTTTT
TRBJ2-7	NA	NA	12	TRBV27	CASIQRGYEQYF	TGTGCCAGCATTCAAAGAGGGTACGAGCAGTACTTC
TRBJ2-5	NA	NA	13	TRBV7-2	CASSRVPQETQYF	TGTGCCAGCTCCCGGGTGCCACAAGAGACCCAGTACTTC
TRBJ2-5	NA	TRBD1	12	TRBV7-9	CASSSNRWDRYF	TGTGCCAGCAGCTCGAACCGGTGGGACAGGTACTTC
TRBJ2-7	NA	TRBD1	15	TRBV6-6	CASSKTGQGSYEQYF	TGTGCCAGCAGTAAAACGGGACAGGGCTCCTACGAGCAGTACTTC
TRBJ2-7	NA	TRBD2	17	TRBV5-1	CASSLEGGGLSSYEQYF	TGCGCCAGCAGCTTGGAGGGCGGGGGGTTGAGCTCCTACGAGCAGTACTTC
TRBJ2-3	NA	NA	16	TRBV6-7	CASLITGTNYTDTQYF	TGTGCCAGCCTTATCACCGGGACAAACTACACAGATACGCAGTATTTT
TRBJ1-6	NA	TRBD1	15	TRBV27	CASSPWGQGGSPLHF	TGTGCCAGCAGCCCGTGGGGACAGGGAGGCTCACCCCTCCACTTT
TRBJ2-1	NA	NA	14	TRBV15	CATSSRLTGNEQFF	TGTGCCACCAGCAGCCGATTGACCGGGAATGAGCAGTTCTTC
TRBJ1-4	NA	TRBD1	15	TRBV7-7	CASSLAGTGSEKLFF	TGTGCTAGCAGCTTGGCGGGGACAGGTTCGGAAAAACTGTTTTTT
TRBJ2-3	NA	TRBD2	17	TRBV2	CASSEISGGASTDTQYF	TGTGCCAGCAGTGAGATTAGCGGGGGAGCTAGCACAGATACGCAGTATTTT
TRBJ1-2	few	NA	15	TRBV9	CASSPQSQGVYGYTF	TGTGCCAGCAGCCCTCAATCTCAGGGTGTCTATGGCTACACCTTC
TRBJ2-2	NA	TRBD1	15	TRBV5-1	CASNTGQGRPGELFF	TGCGCCAGCAACACGGGACAGGGCAGGCCCGGGGAGCTGTTTTTT
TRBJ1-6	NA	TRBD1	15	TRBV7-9	CASSPTDRAYSPLHF	TGTGCCAGCAGCCCTACGGACAGGGCATATTCACCCCTCCACTTT
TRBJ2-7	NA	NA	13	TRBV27	CASSLTETYEQYF	TGTGCCAGCAGTTTGACGGAGACCTACGAGCAGTACTTC
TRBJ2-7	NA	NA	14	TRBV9	CASSVGQGTYEQYF	TGTGCCAGCAGCGTAGGGCAGGGAACCTACGAGCAGTACTTC
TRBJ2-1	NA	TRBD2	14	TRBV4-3	CASSQDTTSGEQFF	TGCGCCAGCAGCCAAGATACAACTAGCGGAGAGCAGTTCTTC
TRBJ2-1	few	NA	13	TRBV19	CASSTRDYNEQFF	TGTGCCAGTAGTACCCGGGACTACAATGAGCAGTTCTTC
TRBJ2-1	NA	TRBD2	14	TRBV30	CAWSWTGGPGEQFF	TGTGCCTGGAGTTGGACGGGGGGGCCAGGGGAGCAGTTCTTC
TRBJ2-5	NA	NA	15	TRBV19	CASSAGQLSRETQYF	TGTGCCAGTAGTGCTGGACAACTTTCAAGGGAGACCCAGTACTTC
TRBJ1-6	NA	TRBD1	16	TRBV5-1	CASSLGTGGSISPLHF	TGCGCCAGCAGCTTGGGGACAGGGGGTAGCATTTCACCCCTCCACTTT